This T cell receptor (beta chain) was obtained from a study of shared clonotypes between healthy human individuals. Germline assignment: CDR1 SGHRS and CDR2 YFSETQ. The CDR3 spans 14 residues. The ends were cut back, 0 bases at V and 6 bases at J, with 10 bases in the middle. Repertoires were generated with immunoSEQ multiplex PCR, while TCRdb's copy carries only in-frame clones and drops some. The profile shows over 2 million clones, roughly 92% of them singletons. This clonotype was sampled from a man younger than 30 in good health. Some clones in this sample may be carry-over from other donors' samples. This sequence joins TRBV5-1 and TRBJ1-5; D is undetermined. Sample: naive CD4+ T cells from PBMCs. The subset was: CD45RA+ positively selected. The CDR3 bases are TGCGCCAGCAGCTTGGACTTGGGAGCTCAGCCCCAGCATTTT. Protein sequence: CASSLDLGAQPQHF.